The TCR beta chain described here comes from a study of OX40 agonist ivuxolimab in advanced cancers. Study-level information: Treatment of patients was with ivuxolimab, an agonistic anti-OX40 (CD134) antibody. At just under 85% male, the cohort had a mean age of 60 years, ranging from about 20 to 80.

Concerning this clone: Antigen: not known.

CDR1 and CDR2 from the germline V gene are SGDLS and YYNGEE. The germline V and J ends were trimmed by 0 bases and 3 bases, with 6 bases remaining between them. This CDR3 is built from 13 residues. The study, taken as a whole, reports: Dosing at 0.1 to 3.0 mg/kg was accompanied by clonal expansion of CD4+ and CD8+ blood T cells by week 6. CD8+ T cells were the subset that, on average, had more expanded clones than CD4+.

Sequenced by immunoSEQ multiplex PCR; TCRdb stores in-frame clones only, minus some. The sample holds 90,000 or so clones, around 87% seen once. The clonotype originates from an adult with an advanced solid tumor such as melanoma, head and neck, liver or kidney cancer. The sequencing here drew on CD4+ or CD8+ T cells sorted from blood, taken in a trial of the OX40 agonist ivuxolimab. The chain is built from TRBV9 and TRBJ1-1; D is undetermined. The CDR3 is CASSVAYDTEAFF. CDR3 DNA: TGTGCCAGCAGCGTAGCTTACGACACTGAAGCTTTCTTT.